This TCR beta chain was sequenced in a study of Ad26.COV2.S vaccination and SARS-CoV-2 variants. This clone was observed at least ten times. Treatment given: roughly 19 received Ad26.COV2.S at low or high dose, single or two shots; 5 received placebo; per-sample allocation not given. Specimens were obtained on day 63 following the first vaccine or placebo injection. The V end was cut by 4 bases, the J end by 4 bases, with 13 bases between. The CDR3 loop spans 15 amino acids. CDR1 and CDR2 from the germline V gene are SGHVS and FNYEAQ. Assay: immunoSEQ multiplex PCR; the TCRdb copy retains only in-frame clones and omits some. The table has 240,000 or so clones, 85% to 90% seen once.

The chain recombines TRBV7-6 with TRBJ2-2; D perhaps matches TRBD2 (6 bases). The source material was peripheral blood, sampled in a trial of Ad26.COV2.S vaccine versus placebo. This sequence was found in a person aged 18-60 years who received the Ad26.COV2.S COVID-19 vaccine or a placebo. Written as DNA, the CDR3 is TGTGCCAGCAGCTCAAAGGGGACTTCCACCGGGGAGCTGTTTTTT. Translation gives CASSSKGTSTGELFF.